This TCR beta chain was documented in a study of blood T cell repertoires in COVID-19. About the research overall: The United States, Italy and Spain were the sources of the acute and convalescent COVID-19 samples. From T cells, B-cell-depleted T cells, or PBMCs came the material, which was cDNA or gDNA.

Methods used by the authors: Amplification of reference gene primers provided the estimated nucleated cell counts. Profiled with immunoSEQ multiplex PCR; TCRdb holds only in-frame clones, not every one. V and J calls and clone size are as listed in that table; D and trimming were resolved from the DNA. The sample lists approximately 110,000 clones, around 83% occurring once. After removal of 0 bases from V and 2 bases from J, the junction contained 8 bases not matched to a gene. This CDR3 has 17 residues. Germline V CDR1 and CDR2: SEHNR, FQNEAQ (reference sequence). The clonotype was recovered from a human donor in a cohort sampled during active COVID-19. Specimen: peripheral blood. V usage is TRBV7-9 and J usage is TRBJ2-7; 9 nucleotides line up with TRBD2. CDR3 nucleotide sequence: TGTGCCAGCAGCTTAGCTGAAGGGACTAGCCGAACCTACGAGCAGTACTTC. This translates into CASSLAEGTSRTYEQYF. Based on the CDR3 plus reference TRBV7-9 and TRBJ2-7, the full variable domain is DTGVSQNPRHKITKRGQNVTFRCDPISEHNRLYWYRQTLGQGPEFLTYFQNEAQLEKSRLLSDRFSAERPKGSFSTLEIQRTEQGDSAMYLCASSLAEGTSRTYEQYFGPGTRLTVT.